This TCR beta chain is from a study of cytomegalovirus exposure and HLA in healthy donors. In its sample, this clone was seen once. Antigen specificity is unknown. Overall study findings and caveats: Analysis was carried out at a later point, and it linked a missense DCLRE1C variant to TCR beta V- and J-gene trimming. DRB1 had the most TCR associations and HLA-C the fewest, a later analysis found, with rates varying by HLA locus. A highly shared variant cluster was judged a likely technical artifact.

The germline V gene encodes CDR1 SGDLS and CDR2 YYNGEE. The CDR3 covers 15 residues. V was shortened by 4 bases and J by 3 bases, with 14 bases between the two germline ends. PCR used 60 Vbeta primers and 13 Jbeta primers. Profiled with immunoSEQ multiplex PCR; TCRdb holds only in-frame clones, not every one. The data show roughly 150,000 clones, with around two thirds seen just once and over 9.5% held by the top ten. The source material was PBMCs. The rearrangement joins TRBV9 to TRBJ2-1; weak D call: TRBD2 (6 bases). This receptor was taken from a man in his thirties or forties in good health and CMV-seropositive. CDR3 sequence reads: CASSPRLVNYNEQFF. In DNA form, the CDR3 reads TGTGCCAGCAGCCCACGACTAGTAAACTACAATGAGCAGTTCTTC.